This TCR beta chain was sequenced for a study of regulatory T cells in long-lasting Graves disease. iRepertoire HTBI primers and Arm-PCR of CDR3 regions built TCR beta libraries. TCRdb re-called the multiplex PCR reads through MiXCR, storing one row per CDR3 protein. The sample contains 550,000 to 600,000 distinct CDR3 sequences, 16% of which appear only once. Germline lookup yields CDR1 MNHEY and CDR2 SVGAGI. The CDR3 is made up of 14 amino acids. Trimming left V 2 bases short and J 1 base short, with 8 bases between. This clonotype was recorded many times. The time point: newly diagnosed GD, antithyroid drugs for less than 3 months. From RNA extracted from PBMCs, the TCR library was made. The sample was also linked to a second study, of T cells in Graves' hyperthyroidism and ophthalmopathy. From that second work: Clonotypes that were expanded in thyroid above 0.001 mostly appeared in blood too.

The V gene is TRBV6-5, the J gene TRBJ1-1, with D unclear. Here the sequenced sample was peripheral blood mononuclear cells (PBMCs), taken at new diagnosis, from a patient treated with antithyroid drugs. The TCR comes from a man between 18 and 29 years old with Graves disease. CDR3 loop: CASSYGTRNTEAFF. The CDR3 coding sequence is TGTGCCAGCAGTTACGGAACCCGGAACACTGAAGCTTTCTTT.